The entry below gives a single TCR beta chain sequence along with its context. This clonotype was observed a few times. Its target antigen remains unknown. No per-base quality is available; no much larger clone lies one base away. The data originate from a study of T cell repertoires in cytomegalovirus infection (dated by TCRdb to the late 2010s). General notes on the study: Donor HLA type was relevant to the analysis, as public TCR beta signatures indicated carriage of CMV infection together with the matching HLA type.

The instrument given in TCRdb is Illumina HiSeq 1500. Through fastp at Q25 and MiXCR, TCRdb rebuilt clones from the public reads, retaining in-frame beta chains. Entries are consolidated by CDR3 protein sequence, retaining the most common genes and DNA. The sample table shows 200,000 or so distinct CDR3 sequences, and under 25% are seen once. The ten largest clones capture around 2.7% of the sample. CDR1 and CDR2 (GTSNPN, SVGIG) derive from the germline V gene (reference sequence). CDR3 length: 13 amino acids, cysteine to phenylalanine. Kept here is only the CDR3 DNA, which spans 39 bases and is read in frame from base 1. For this chain, trimming is 7 bases at the V end and 2 bases at the J end, and the number of junction bases without a gene match is 5. What the study reported, not specific to this receptor: In both this cohort and an independent cohort of 300 to 450 donors, the cumulative frequency of public TCR beta family members distinguished carriers of CMV infection plus the relevant HLA type. The ex vivo response was dominated by HLA-C-restricted CMV-specific TCR beta clonotypes, which also provided the single most frequent clonotype in two of eight donors.

Material: PBMCs. This clonotype was sampled from a human donor in good health (CMV status not recorded). Some clones in this sample may be carry-over from other donors' samples. Rearrangement joined TRBV30 to TRBJ2-7, with 10 bases in between that match TRBD2. The CDR3 reads CAFQAGGAYEQYF. DNA sequence: TGTGCCTTCCAAGCGGGAGGGGCCTACGAGCAGTACTTC.